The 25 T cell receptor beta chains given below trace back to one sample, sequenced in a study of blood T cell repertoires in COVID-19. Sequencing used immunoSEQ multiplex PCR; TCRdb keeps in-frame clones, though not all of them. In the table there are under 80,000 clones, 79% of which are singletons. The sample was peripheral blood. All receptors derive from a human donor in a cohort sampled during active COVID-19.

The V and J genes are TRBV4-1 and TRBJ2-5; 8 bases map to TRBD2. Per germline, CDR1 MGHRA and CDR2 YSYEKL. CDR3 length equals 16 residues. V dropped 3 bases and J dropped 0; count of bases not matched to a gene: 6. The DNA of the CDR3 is TGCGCCAGCAGCCACCCCGGGGGGGGACACCAAGAGACCCAGTACTTC. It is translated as CASSHPGGGHQETQYF.

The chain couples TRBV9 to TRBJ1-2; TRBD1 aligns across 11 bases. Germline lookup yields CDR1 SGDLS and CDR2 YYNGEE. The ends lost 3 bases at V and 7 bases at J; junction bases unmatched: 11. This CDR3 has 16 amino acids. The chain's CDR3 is CASSAFTEDRGLGYTF. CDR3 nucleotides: TGTGCCAGCAGCGCGTTCACCGAGGACAGGGGGCTTGGCTACACCTTC.

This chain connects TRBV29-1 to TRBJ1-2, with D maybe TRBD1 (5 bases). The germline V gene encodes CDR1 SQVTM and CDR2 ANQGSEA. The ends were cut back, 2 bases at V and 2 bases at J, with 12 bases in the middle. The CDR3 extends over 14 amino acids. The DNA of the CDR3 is TGCAGCGTTGAATTACAGGCGCGAAACTATGGCTACACCTTC. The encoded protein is CSVELQARNYGYTF. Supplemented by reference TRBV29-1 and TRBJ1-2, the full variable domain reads SAVISQKPSRDICQRGTSLTIQCQVDSQVTMMFWYRQQPGQSLTLIATANQGSEATYESGFVIDKFPISRPNLTFSTLTVSNMSPEDSSIYLCSVELQARNYGYTFGSGTRLTVV.

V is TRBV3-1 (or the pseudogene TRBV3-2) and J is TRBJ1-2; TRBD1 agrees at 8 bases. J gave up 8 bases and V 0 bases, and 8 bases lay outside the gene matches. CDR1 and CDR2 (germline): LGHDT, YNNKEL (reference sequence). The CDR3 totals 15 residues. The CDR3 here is CASSQESGGGQGYTF. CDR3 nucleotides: TGTGCCAGCAGCCAAGAGTCAGGGGGCGGACAGGGCTACACCTTC.

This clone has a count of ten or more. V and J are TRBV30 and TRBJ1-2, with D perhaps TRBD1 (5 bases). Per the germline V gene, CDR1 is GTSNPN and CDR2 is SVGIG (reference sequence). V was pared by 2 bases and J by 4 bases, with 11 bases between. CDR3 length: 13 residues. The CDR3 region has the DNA TGTGCCTGGAGTCAGGGAGGAGTCTATGGCTACACCTTC. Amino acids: CAWSQGGVYGYTF.

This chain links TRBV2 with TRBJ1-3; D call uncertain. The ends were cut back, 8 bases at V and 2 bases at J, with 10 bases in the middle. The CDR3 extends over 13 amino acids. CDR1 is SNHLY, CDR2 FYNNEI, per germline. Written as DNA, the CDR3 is TGTGCCAGCCTCCCAGGAACTGGAAACACCATATATTTT. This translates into CASLPGTGNTIYF.

The CDR3 DNA reads TGTGCCATCAGTTATGGACTAGCGGGAACAGATACGCAGTATTTT. Amino acid sequence: CAISYGLAGTDTQYF. The V and J genes are TRBV10-3 and TRBJ2-3, with 12 bases aligning to TRBD2. Germline V lookup: CDR1 ENHRY, CDR2 SYGVKD. Unmatched junction bases numbered 3, after V lost 5 bases and J lost 3 bases. The CDR3 runs 15 residues.

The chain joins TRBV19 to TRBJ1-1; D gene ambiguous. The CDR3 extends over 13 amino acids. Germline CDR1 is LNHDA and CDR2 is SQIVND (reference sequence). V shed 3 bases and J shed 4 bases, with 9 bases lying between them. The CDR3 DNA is TGTGCCAGTAGTATGGGTTCTAGCACTGAAGCTTTCTTT. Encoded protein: CASSMGSSTEAFF.

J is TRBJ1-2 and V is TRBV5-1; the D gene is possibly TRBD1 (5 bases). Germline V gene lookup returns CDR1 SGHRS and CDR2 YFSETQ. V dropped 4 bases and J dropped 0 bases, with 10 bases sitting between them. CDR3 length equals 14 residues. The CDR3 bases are TGCGCCAGCAGCCCGGGGGGAGCTAACTATGGCTACACCTTC. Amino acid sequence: CASSPGGANYGYTF.

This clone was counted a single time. DNA of the CDR3: TGTGCCAGCAGCCCCCTAGCGGGGGGACGCGAGCAGTACTTC. Amino acid sequence: CASSPLAGGREQYF. The chain links TRBV9 to TRBJ2-7; 11 bases agree with TRBD2. Germline V gives CDR1 SGDLS, CDR2 YYNGEE. This CDR3 has 14 amino acids. The V and J ends lost 4 bases and 6 bases, in that order; junction bases with no gene match: 6.

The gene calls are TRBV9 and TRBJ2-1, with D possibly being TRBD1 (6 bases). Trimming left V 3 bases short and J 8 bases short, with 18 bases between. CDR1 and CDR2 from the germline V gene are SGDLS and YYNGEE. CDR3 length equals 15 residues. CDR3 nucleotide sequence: TGTGCCAGCAGCGCCGGTGGGACACTCTCCGATGAGCAGTTCTTC. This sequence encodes CASSAGGTLSDEQFF.

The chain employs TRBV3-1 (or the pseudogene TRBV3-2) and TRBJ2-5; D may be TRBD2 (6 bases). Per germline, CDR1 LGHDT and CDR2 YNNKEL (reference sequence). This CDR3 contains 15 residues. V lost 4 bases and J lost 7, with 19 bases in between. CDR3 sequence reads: CASSPGTGTYGTQYF. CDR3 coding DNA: TGTGCCAGCAGCCCCGGGACGGGGACTTATGGGACCCAGTACTTC.

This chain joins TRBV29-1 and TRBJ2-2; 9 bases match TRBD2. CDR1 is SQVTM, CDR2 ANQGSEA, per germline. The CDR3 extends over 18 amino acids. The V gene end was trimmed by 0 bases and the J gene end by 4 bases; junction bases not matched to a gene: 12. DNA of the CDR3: TGCAGCGTTGAAGAGGGCGTAGCGGGAGCGTCGGGCACCGGGGAGCTGTTTTTT. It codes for CSVEEGVAGASGTGELFF.

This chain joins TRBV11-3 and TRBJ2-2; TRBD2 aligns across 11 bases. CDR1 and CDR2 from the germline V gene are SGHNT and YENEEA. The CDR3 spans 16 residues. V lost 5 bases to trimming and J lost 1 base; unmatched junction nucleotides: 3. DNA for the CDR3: TGTGCCAGCAGCCCTAGCGGGAGGTTGAACACCGGGGAGCTGTTTTTT. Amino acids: CASSPSGRLNTGELFF.

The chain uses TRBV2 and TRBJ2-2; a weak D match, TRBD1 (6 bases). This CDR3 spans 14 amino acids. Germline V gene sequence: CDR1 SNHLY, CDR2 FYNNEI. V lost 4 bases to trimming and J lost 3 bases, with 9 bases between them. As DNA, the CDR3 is TGTGCCAGCAGTGCGGCAGGGGACACCGGGGAGCTGTTTTTT. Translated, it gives CASSAAGDTGELFF.

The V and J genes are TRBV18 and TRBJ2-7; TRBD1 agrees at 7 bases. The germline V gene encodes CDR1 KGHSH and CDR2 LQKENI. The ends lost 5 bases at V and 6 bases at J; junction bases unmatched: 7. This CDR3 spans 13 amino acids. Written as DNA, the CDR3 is TGTGCCAGCTCAGCAGTTGACAGGGCCGAGCAGTACTTC. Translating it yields CASSAVDRAEQYF.

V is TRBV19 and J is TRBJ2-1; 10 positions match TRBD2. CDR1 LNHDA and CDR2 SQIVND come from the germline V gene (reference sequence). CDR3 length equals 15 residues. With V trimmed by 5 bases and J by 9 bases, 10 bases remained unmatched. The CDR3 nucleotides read TGTGCCAGTAGTCCCACTAGCGGGATTCGGGTTGAGCAGTTCTTC. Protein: CASSPTSGIRVEQFF.

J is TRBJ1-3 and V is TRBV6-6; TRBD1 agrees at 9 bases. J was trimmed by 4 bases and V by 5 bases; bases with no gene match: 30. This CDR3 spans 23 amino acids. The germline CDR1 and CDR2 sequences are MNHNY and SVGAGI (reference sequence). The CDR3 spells CASSHTLPGGAAQGALRGNTIYF. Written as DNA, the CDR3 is TGTGCCAGCAGTCATACCCTCCCCGGGGGGGCCGCACAGGGGGCGCTGAGGGGAAACACCATATATTTT.

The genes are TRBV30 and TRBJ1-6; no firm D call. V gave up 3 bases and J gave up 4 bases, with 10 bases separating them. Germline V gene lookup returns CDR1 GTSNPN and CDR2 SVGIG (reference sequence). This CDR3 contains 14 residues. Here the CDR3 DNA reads TGTGCCTGGAGGACGGGGTCATATAATTCACCCCTCCACTTT. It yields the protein CAWRTGSYNSPLHF. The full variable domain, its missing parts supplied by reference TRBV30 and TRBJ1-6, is SQTIHQWPATLVQPVGSPLSLECTVEGTSNPNLYWYRQAAGRGLQLLFYSVGIGQISSEVPQNLSASRPQDRQFILSSKKLLLSDSGFYLCAWRTGSYNSPLHFGNGTRLTVT.

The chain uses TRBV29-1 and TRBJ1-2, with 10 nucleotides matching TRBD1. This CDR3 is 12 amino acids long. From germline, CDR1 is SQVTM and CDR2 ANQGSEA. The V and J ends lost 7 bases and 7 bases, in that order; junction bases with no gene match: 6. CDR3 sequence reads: CSGGDRGIGYTF. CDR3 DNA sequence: TGCAGCGGGGGGGACAGGGGAATTGGCTACACCTTC.

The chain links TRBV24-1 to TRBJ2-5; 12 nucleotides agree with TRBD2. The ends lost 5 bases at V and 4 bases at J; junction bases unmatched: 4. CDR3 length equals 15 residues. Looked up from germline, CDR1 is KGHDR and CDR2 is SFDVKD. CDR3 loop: CATSGQGLAGETQYF. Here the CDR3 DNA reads TGTGCCACCAGTGGCCAGGGACTAGCGGGAGAGACCCAGTACTTC.

The CDR3 DNA sequence: TGTGCCAGCAGCGCGGGACTAGCGGGGGGTGGGCAGTACTTC. This sequence encodes CASSAGLAGGGQYF. This rearrangement joins TRBV3-1 (or the pseudogene TRBV3-2) to TRBJ2-7, with 15 nucleotides matching TRBD2. The V gene end was trimmed by 5 bases and the J gene end by 9 bases; junction bases not matched to a gene: 5. Germline values: CDR1 LGHDT, CDR2 YNNKEL (reference sequence). The CDR3 contains 14 residues.

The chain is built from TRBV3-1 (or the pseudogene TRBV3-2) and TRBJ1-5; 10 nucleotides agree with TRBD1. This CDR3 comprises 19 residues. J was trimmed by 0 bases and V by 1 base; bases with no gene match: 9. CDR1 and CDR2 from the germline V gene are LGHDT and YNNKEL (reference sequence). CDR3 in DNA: TGTGCCAGCAGCCAAGCGGCCGGGACAGGGGTGGATAGCAATCAGCCCCAGCATTTT. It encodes CASSQAAGTGVDSNQPQHF.

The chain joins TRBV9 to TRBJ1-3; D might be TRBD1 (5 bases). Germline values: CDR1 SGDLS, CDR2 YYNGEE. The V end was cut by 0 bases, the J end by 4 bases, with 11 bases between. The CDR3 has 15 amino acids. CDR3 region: CASSVAGGGGNTIYF. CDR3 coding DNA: TGTGCCAGCAGCGTAGCGGGGGGTGGCGGAAACACCATATATTTT.

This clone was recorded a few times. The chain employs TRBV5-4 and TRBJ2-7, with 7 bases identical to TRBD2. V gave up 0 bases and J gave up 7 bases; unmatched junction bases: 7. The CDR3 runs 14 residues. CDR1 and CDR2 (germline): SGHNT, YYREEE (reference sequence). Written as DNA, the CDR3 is TGTGCCAGCAGCTTGGGCGGGAGTGCTGGAGAGCAGTACTTC. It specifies CASSLGGSAGEQYF.